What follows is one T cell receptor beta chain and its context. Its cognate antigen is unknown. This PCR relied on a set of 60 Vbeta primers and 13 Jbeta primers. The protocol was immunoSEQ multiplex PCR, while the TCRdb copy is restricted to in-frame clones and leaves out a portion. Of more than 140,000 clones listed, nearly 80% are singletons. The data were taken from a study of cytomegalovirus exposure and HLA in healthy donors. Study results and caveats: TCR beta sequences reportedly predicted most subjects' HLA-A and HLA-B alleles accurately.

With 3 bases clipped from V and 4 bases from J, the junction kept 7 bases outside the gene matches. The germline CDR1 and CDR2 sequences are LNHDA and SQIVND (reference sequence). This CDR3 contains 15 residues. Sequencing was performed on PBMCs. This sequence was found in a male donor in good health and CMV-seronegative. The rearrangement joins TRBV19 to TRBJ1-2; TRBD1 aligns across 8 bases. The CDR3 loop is CASSMVLGQGYGYTF. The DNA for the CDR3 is TGTGCCAGTAGTATGGTCCTTGGACAGGGCTATGGCTACACCTTC.